The rows below give T cell receptor beta chains drawn from one sample of a study of T cell changes during pregnancy in multiple sclerosis. This table comes from immunoSEQ multiplex PCR, and its TCRdb copy is limited to in-frame clones, with some not included. Altogether under 55,000 clones are present, just over 90% being singletons, with the ten largest covering 0.37%. The source material was CD4+ T cells from peripheral blood mononuclear cells, sampled before pregnancy. These receptors were taken from a female donor with multiple sclerosis, enrolled in a pregnancy study. The CDR3 runs from the conserved cysteine through the conserved F or W. Fields, in order: CDR3 length, clone size, J gene, V gene, CDR3 protein. Rows may omit the clone size; those that give it use once, few, many or a size class.

13	few	TRBJ1-2	TRBV2	CASSENRDYGYTF
15	-	TRBJ2-3	TRBV4-2	CASSQVSADTDTQYF
14	-	TRBJ2-3	TRBV19	CASRPGLREDTQYF
14	-	TRBJ2-4	TRBV4-1	CASRTTVAKNIQYF
14	once	TRBJ1-1	TRBV5-1	CASSFRTGDTEAFF
15	-	TRBJ2-4	TRBV29-1	CSVEGVSAGGNIQYF
12	-	TRBJ1-1	TRBV28	CASSPGYTEAFF
11	-	TRBJ1-2	TRBV7-9	CASSLGSGYTF
17	-	TRBJ2-1	TRBV15	CATSRAPRTGGINEQFF
15	-	TRBJ2-5	TRBV19	CASKDRGSYQETQYF
13	-	TRBJ2-7	TRBV10-3	CAIARLAGDEQYF
10	once	TRBJ2-3	TRBV20-1	CSARAPIEYF
16	-	TRBJ1-1	TRBV7-9	CASSLYISRENTEAFF
12	-	TRBJ2-7	TRBV2	CASRTGKNEQYF
13	-	TRBJ1-1	TRBV19	CASSLRVNTEAFF